This TCR beta chain was recovered during a study of blood T cell repertoires in COVID-19. The CDR3 contains 15 residues. Trimming took 4 bases from V and 0 from J; bases not matched to a gene: 4. CDR1 is LNHDA and CDR2 is SQIVND in the germline V gene (reference sequence). The assay was immunoSEQ multiplex PCR, and TCRdb's table has in-frame clones only and misses some. In the table there are about 35,000 clones, 75% to 90% of which are singletons. Sequenced input: peripheral blood. This TCR was sampled from a human donor in a cohort sampled during active or convalescent COVID-19. The donor label of this sample is uncertain. V and J are TRBV19 and TRBJ2-7; 9 bases align to TRBD1. CDR3 sequence reads: CASSKTGGTSYEQYF. The CDR3 DNA follows: TGTGCCAGTAGTAAAACAGGGGGCACCTCCTACGAGCAGTACTTC.